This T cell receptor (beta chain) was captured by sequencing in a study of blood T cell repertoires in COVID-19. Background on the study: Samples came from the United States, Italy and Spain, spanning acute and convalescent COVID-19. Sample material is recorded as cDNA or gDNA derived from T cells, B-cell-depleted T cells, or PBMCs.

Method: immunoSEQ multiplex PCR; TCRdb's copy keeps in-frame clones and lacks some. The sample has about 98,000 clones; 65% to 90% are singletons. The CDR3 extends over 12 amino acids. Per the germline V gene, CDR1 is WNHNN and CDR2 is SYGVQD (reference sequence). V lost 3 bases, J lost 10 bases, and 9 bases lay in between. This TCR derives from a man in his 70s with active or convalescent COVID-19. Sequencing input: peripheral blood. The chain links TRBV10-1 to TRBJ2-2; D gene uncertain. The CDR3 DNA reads TGCGCCAGCAGTGAAAAGCCCGAGGAGCTGTTTTTT. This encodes CASSEKPEELFF.